The T cell receptor beta chain described here comes from a study of cytomegalovirus exposure and HLA in healthy donors. Trimming took off 3 bases at V and 7 bases at J, with 10 bases between the two ends. Germline V lookup: CDR1 SQVTM, CDR2 ANQGSEA. The CDR3 length is 12 residues. 60 Vbeta and 13 Jbeta primers were used in PCR. Data came from immunoSEQ multiplex PCR; TCRdb stores just in-frame clones and leaves some out. Here the sample spans around 200,000 clones, about 82% being singletons. The sequencing sample was made of PBMCs. The origin of this receptor is a woman aged 50 to 60 in good health and CMV-seronegative. The genes are TRBV29-1 and TRBJ2-1; the D gene is possibly TRBD1 (5 bases). The chain's CDR3 is CSVDRVGNEQFF. Written as DNA, the CDR3 is TGCAGCGTTGACAGGGTCGGGAATGAGCAGTTCTTC.